A single sample gave rise to the 3 T cell receptor beta chains below, sequenced in a study of post-analysis software for immune sequencing data. Study findings and constraints: Higher frequency in patients than in controls was seen for five TRBV segments, with TRBV5-6, TRBV5-1 and TRBV20-1 among them.

TCR beta libraries were prepared from cDNA with unique molecular identifiers. TCRdb recomputed calls from the PCR reads with MiXCR, one row per CDR3 protein. The data hold a few hundred thousand distinct CDR3 sequences, with 45% observed a single time. These TCRs are of unknown antigen specificity. The source material was blood. The origin of the receptors is a girl aged 5-17 years with multiple sclerosis.

This clonotype was recorded once. CDR3: CASSLERQYGYTF. The CDR3 coding sequence is TGTGCCAGCAGCTTAGAACGACAATATGGCTACACCTTC. The V and J genes are TRBV7-2 and TRBJ1-2; D remains unclear. Trimming took 1 base from V and 5 from J, leaving 8 bases between them. This CDR3 has 13 residues. The germline V gene has CDR1 SGHTA and CDR2 FQGNSA.

A remark on this clonotype: A junction boundary mismatches the germline segment, possibly from a read error. V usage is TRBV25-1 and J usage is TRBJ2-5; no definite D call. CDR1 MGHDK and CDR2 SYGVNS come from the germline V gene. This CDR3 contains 13 residues. CDR3 residues: CASSLAKQETQYF. The CDR3 DNA is TGTGCCAGCTCGTTAGCAAAACAAGAGACCCAGTATTTC.

CDR3 sequence (DNA): TGCGCCAGCAGCTTGGGGGGAGTGAGTGACTATGGCTACACCTTC. As protein: CASSLGGVSDYGYTF. The chain is built from TRBV5-1 and TRBJ1-2; D is unclear. The germline V and J ends were trimmed by 0 bases and 3 bases, with 12 bases remaining between them. CDR3 size: 15 residues. Germline values: CDR1 SGHRS, CDR2 YFSETQ.